These 2 T cell receptor beta chains came from one sample sequenced in a study of T cell repertoires in cytomegalovirus infection. TCRdb reanalysed the reads using MiXCR and keeps one entry per CDR3 protein. The top ten clones hold roughly a quarter of a sample with 450,000 to 550,000 distinct CDR3 sequences, approximately 15% of them seen once. The sample comprised CD8+ T cells from PBMCs. The source of these receptors is a human donor in good health (CMV status not recorded). Some clones in this sample may be carry-over from other donors' samples.

Concerning this clonotype itself: With a much larger clone just one base away, this may be a read error. The rearrangement links TRBV6-1 to TRBJ2-7, with TRBD1 matching over 9 bases. With V trimmed by 7 bases and J by 4 bases, 8 bases remained unmatched. The germline CDR1 and CDR2 sequences are MNHNS and SASEGT. The CDR3 totals 14 residues. The DNA for the CDR3 is TGTGCCAGCAAGTCGGGACAGGGACCTTACGAGCAGTACTTC. It specifies CASKSGQGPYEQYF.

The chain has TRBV24-1 and TRBJ1-1; D is uncertain. V lost 2 bases and J 13 bases, leaving 10 bases between the germline ends. This CDR3 is 11 amino acids long. Germline assignment: CDR1 KGHDR and CDR2 SFDVKD. CDR3: CATSDSVLDFF. As DNA, the CDR3 is TGTGCCACCAGTGATTCGGTACTTGATTTCTTT.